This TCR beta chain appears in the sequencing data of a study of T-cell reconstitution after alpha-beta-depleted transplantation in children (dated by TCRdb to about 2016). With regard to the full study: The study quantitatively tracked T-cell immune reconstitution after TCRalphabeta/CD19-depleted allogeneic hematopoietic cell transplantation in children using TCR repertoire profiling. The research as a whole found: The high TCRbeta diversity at day 60 in some patients was ascribed to recipient T cells and intrathymic progenitors that had survived conditioning. About two months after transplant, the apparently early recovery of alphabetaT-cell counts reportedly depended on just several hundred clones that had expanded rapidly and came from non-depleted graft cells. The frequencies of hyperexpanded clones fell over the following months, and after one year, T-cell counts and TCRbeta diversity were mostly attributed to newly produced T cells.

The library relied on PCR. The listed sequencing device is Illumina HiSeq 2500. TCR library preparation used molecular barcoding, with unique molecular identifiers applied to normalize quantification of the TCRbeta repertoire. TCRdb itself trimmed the public reads at Q25 with fastp, ran MiXCR and retained productive beta chains. Merged by CDR3 protein, the rows form single entries marked with the most common genes and DNA. The sample contains about a million distinct CDR3 sequences, around 30% of them found a single time. In total, the top ten clones hold 25% to 35% of the sample. The CDR3 numbers 15 residues from cysteine through phenylalanine. Left in the record is the CDR3 DNA by itself, 45 bases read in frame from the first base. The germline ends are 15 bases apart after V is trimmed by 1 base and J by 7 bases. CDR1 is given as SGHRS and CDR2 as YFSETQ, both from the germline V gene. Remarks on this clonotype: It has no known antigen specificity. Per-base qualities were not stored, and no clone one base away is much larger.

Per the publication, the treatment or condition label means: allogeneic hematopoietic cell transplantation with graft depleted of TCRalphabeta T cells and CD19 B cells. Transplant recipients were children who received TCRalphabeta/CD19-depleted allogeneic hematopoietic cell grafts. Material: PBMCs, mostly from graft donor cells, obtained 360 days after TCRalphabeta/CD19-depleted stem cell transplant. The TCR comes from a boy less than two years old who had a stem cell transplant for SCID, so the T cells may come from the graft donor. The sequence links TRBV5-1 to TRBJ2-1, and the D gene may be TRBD1, 6 bases matching. The CDR3 corresponds to CASSLQPRGGNEQFF. At the DNA level, the sequence is TGCGCCAGCAGCTTGCAGCCCAGGGGCGGGAATGAGCAGTTCTTC.